This T cell receptor beta chain was found in a study of blood T cell repertoires in COVID-19. Study context: The study drew acute and convalescent COVID-19 samples from the United States, Italy and Spain. The cDNA or gDNA used as material had been derived from T cells, B-cell-depleted T cells, or PBMCs.

Authors' processing steps: Reference gene primer amplification gave nucleated cell count estimates. Using immunoSEQ multiplex PCR, the repertoire was profiled, and TCRdb retains in-frame clones only, with some absent. Clonal size and the V and J genes are those of that table, whereas D and trimming came from the DNA. The data contain tens of thousands of clones, 65% to 80% of them singletons. Germline CDR1 and CDR2: DFQATT and SNEGSKA (reference sequence). The CDR3 sequence is 13 residues long. Trimming shortened V by 3 bases and J by 2 bases, and 10 bases separated the two germline ends. Sample: peripheral blood. The TCR sequence derives from a human donor in a cohort sampled during active COVID-19. The gene calls are TRBV20-1 and TRBJ2-5; tentative D call: TRBD2 (6 bases). The CDR3 is CSASGTSQETQYF. CDR3 sequence (DNA): TGCAGTGCTAGTGGGACTTCTCAAGAGACCCAGTACTTC.